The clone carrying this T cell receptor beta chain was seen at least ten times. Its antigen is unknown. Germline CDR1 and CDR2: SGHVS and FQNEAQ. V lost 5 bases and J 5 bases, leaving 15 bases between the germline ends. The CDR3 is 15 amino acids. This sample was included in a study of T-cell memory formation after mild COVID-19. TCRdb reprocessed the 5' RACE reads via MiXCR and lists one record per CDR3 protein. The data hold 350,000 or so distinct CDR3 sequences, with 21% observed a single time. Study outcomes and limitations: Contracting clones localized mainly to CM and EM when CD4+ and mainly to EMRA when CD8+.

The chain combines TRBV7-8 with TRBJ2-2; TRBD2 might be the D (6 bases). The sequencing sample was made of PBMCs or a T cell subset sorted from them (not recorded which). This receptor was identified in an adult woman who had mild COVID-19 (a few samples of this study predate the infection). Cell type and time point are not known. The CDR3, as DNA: TGTGCCAGCAGCCGCGGCGGGGTGGGAACCGGGGAGCTGTTTTTT. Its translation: CASSRGGVGTGELFF.